The 19 T cell receptor beta chains presented below share a single source sample, sequenced in a study of cytotoxic CD8 clonotypes in ibrutinib-treated CLL. Libraries were prepared by immunoSEQ multiplex PCR; TCRdb keeps only in-frame clonotypes and omits some of them. The sample contains roughly 45,000 clones, under 80% of which appear only once. Sequenced here: PBMCs, sampled after 24 months of ibrutinib treatment. The receptor source for this set is a human donor with chronic lymphocytic leukemia.

The CDR3: CASSRPEGGNTIYF. In DNA form, the CDR3 reads TGTGCCAGCAGCAGACCGGAGGGGGGGAACACCATATATTTT. The chain couples TRBV7-9 to TRBJ1-3, with D possibly being TRBD1 (6 bases). This CDR3 is 14 amino acids long. From germline, CDR1 is SEHNR and CDR2 FQNEAQ (reference sequence). Trimming took off 5 bases at V and 7 bases at J, with 15 bases between the two ends.

The rearrangement uses TRBV4-2 and TRBJ2-2, with TRBD2 matching over 10 bases. V shed 0 bases and J 6 bases; nucleotides not matched to a gene: 7. The CDR3 runs 17 residues. The germline V gene has CDR1 LGHNA and CDR2 YNFKEQ. DNA for the CDR3: TGTGCCAGCAGCCAAGAAGGGCTAGCGGGGGTGGCCGGGGAGCTGTTTTTT. Its translation is CASSQEGLAGVAGELFF.

The gene calls are TRBV6-5 and TRBJ2-7, with a weak D call TRBD1 (6 bases). Trimming cost V 11 bases and J 3 bases, with 14 bases left between them. Germline V CDR1 and CDR2: MNHEY, SVGAGI. The length of the CDR3 is 12 residues. CDR3 region: CAVQGLDYEQYF. In DNA, the CDR3 is TGTGCCGTACAGGGTCTTGACTACGAGCAGTACTTC.

This CDR3 reads CASSPHRDEQFF. In nucleotides, the CDR3 is TGCGCCAGCAGCCCCCATAGGGACGAGCAGTTCTTC. The V call is TRBV5-1, the J call TRBJ2-1; the D call may be TRBD1 or TRBD2 (5 bases each). The length of the CDR3 is 12 residues. Per the germline V gene, CDR1 is SGHRS and CDR2 is YFSETQ. Between the trimmed V and J ends, which lost 4 bases and 10 bases, there was a span of 12 bases.

The V and J genes are TRBV19 and TRBJ2-1; D is uncertain. Between the trimmed V and J ends, which lost 3 bases and 0 bases, there was a span of 9 bases. The CDR3 is 15 residues long. The germline gives CDR1 LNHDA, CDR2 SQIVND (reference sequence). The CDR3 region has the DNA TGTGCCAGTAGTATGGTGGCGTTCTCCTACAATGAGCAGTTCTTC. It translates to CASSMVAFSYNEQFF.

The rearrangement joins TRBV18 to TRBJ2-1; D uncertain. Deletions cut 4 bases from V and 4 bases from J, with 8 bases between. Germline V CDR1 and CDR2: KGHSH, LQKENI. The CDR3 loop spans 13 amino acids. CDR3 sequence (DNA): TGTGCCAGCTCACGTGGCCTTTACAATGAGCAGTTCTTC. The encoded protein is CASSRGLYNEQFF.

This clone was seen once. The genes are TRBV6-5 and TRBJ1-1; tentatively, D is TRBD1 (5 bases). The CDR3 runs to 13 residues. Germline lookup yields CDR1 MNHEY and CDR2 SVGAGI. The V and J ends lost 0 bases and 6 bases respectively, with 8 bases between them. The CDR3 region is CASSYSGPAEAFF. The CDR3 DNA follows: TGTGCCAGCAGTTACTCGGGACCCGCTGAAGCTTTCTTT.

The V gene is TRBV29-1, the J gene TRBJ2-5, with TRBD1 identical over 7 bases. Germline loops: CDR1 SQVTM, CDR2 ANQGSEA. V dropped 5 bases and J dropped 7; count of bases not matched to a gene: 25. The CDR3 runs to 18 residues. CDR3 nucleotides: TGCAGCGTTACCCGACAGGGTTTCAGGACCAGCGCGGTGGGGACCCAGTACTTC. The encoded protein is CSVTRQGFRTSAVGTQYF.

This rearrangement joins TRBV29-1 to TRBJ1-4; D is unresolved. The CDR3 runs to 12 residues. CDR1 is SQVTM, CDR2 ANQGSEA, per germline. Trimming shortened V by 4 bases and J by 5 bases, and 8 bases separated the two germline ends. The CDR3 DNA is TGCAGCGTTGGCAGGCAGAATGAAAAACTGTTTTTT. Encoded protein: CSVGRQNEKLFF.

This sequence joins TRBV4-2 and TRBJ2-1; tentatively, D is TRBD1 (6 bases). Germline V lookup: CDR1 LGHNA, CDR2 YNFKEQ. Trimming stripped 0 bases from V and 9 bases from J, with 21 bases between. The CDR3 runs to 17 residues. Written as DNA, the CDR3 is TGTGCCAGCAGCCAAGATCCAATAGGGACAAGTTTTTTTGAGCAGTTCTTC. The encoded protein is CASSQDPIGTSFFEQFF.

The genes are TRBV5-1 and TRBJ2-7; possible D gene TRBD1, 6 bases. The CDR3 totals 14 residues. V was clipped by 0 bases and J by 7 bases, with 14 bases between them. Per the germline V gene, CDR1 is SGHRS and CDR2 is YFSETQ. The CDR3 region is CASSLGAGAREQYF. The CDR3 DNA is TGCGCCAGCAGCTTGGGAGCAGGGGCAAGAGAGCAGTACTTC.

This clone turned up a few times. The rearrangement links TRBV4-2 to TRBJ2-2; 8 positions match TRBD1. There are 17 residues in the CDR3. The germline CDR1 and CDR2 sequences are LGHNA and YNFKEQ. Trimming removed 0 bases from V and 0 bases from J; junction bases left unmatched: 3. CDR3 coding DNA: TGTGCCAGCAGCCAAGACAGGGACAGGACGAACACCGGGGAGCTGTTTTTT. Translation gives CASSQDRDRTNTGELFF.

The rearrangement joins TRBV19 to TRBJ2-1; 13 bases align to TRBD2. V lost 4 bases and J lost 8; bases outside the gene matches: 11. Germline V gene lookup returns CDR1 LNHDA and CDR2 SQIVND (reference sequence). This CDR3 is built from 17 residues. Here the CDR3 DNA reads TGTGCCAGTAGTACGACGACTAGCGGGAGGATAGGGCATGAGCAGTTCTTC. Its protein is CASSTTTSGRIGHEQFF.

The chain is built from TRBV7-2 and TRBJ2-3, with TRBD2 matching over 12 bases. Trimming removed 3 bases from V and 3 bases from J; junction bases left unmatched: 10. Germline V gene lookup returns CDR1 SGHTA and CDR2 FQGNSA. The CDR3 length is 18 residues. The CDR3 spells CASSFRSSGGAKTDTQYF. The CDR3 DNA reads TGTGCCAGCAGCTTCAGATCTAGCGGGGGGGCCAAAACAGATACGCAGTATTTT.

V and J are TRBV5-1 and TRBJ1-5; D possibly corresponds to TRBD1 (6 bases). CDR3 length equals 15 residues. The germline gives CDR1 SGHRS, CDR2 YFSETQ. The V end was cut by 0 bases, the J end by 1 base, with 8 bases between. CDR3 sequence (DNA): TGCGCCAGCAGCTTGGCAGGGGTGAGCAATCAGCCCCAGCATTTT. Its translation: CASSLAGVSNQPQHF.

V and J are TRBV30 and TRBJ1-2; D perhaps matches TRBD1 (6 bases). The germline V and J ends were trimmed by 8 bases and 7 bases, with 17 bases remaining between them. CDR1 is GTSNPN, CDR2 SVGIG, per germline (reference sequence). CDR3 size: 12 residues. CDR3 sequence: CALGWGAGGYTF. The CDR3 DNA follows: TGTGCCCTTGGATGGGGGGCCGGTGGCTACACCTTC.

V gene TRBV11-3 combines with J gene TRBJ2-7, with unresolved D. Looked up from germline, CDR1 is SGHNT and CDR2 is YENEEA. The CDR3 spans 12 residues. Trimming cost V 1 base and J 6 bases, with 7 bases left between them. The CDR3: CASSLGSREQYF. The CDR3 nucleotides read TGTGCCAGCAGCTTAGGGTCCCGCGAGCAGTACTTC. Using reference TRBV11-3 and TRBJ2-7 for the parts outside the CDR3, the full variable domain is EAGVVQSPRYKIIEKKQPVAFWCNPISGHNTLYWYLQNLGQGPELLIRYENEEAVDDSQLPKDRFSAERLKGVDSTLKIQPAELGDSAVYLCASSLGSREQYFGPGTRLTVT.

This chain uses TRBV4-1 with TRBJ2-1; the match to TRBD2 covers 9 bases. CDR3 length: 14 residues. Looked up from germline, CDR1 is MGHRA and CDR2 is YSYEKL. J lost 12 bases, V lost 3 bases, and 9 bases had no gene match. CDR3 sequence: CASSQEIAGAGQFF. The CDR3, as DNA: TGCGCCAGCAGCCAGGAGATAGCGGGAGCTGGGCAGTTCTTC.

This chain connects TRBV5-1 to TRBJ2-5; weak D call: TRBD1 (5 bases). CDR3 length: 14 amino acids. Germline V gives CDR1 SGHRS, CDR2 YFSETQ. V was pared by 2 bases and J by 2 bases, with 10 bases between. The CDR3 protein is CASSFLAGQETQYF. Here the CDR3 DNA reads TGCGCCAGCAGCTTCCTGGCAGGGCAAGAGACCCAGTACTTC.